This T cell receptor (beta chain) was observed in a study of T cell responses to AZD1222 COVID-19 vaccine. Study details: Pooling of second doses given at about 4 or about 12 weeks was done. Findings of the study overall: Donors were largely white British and mainly female; clonal diversity was possibly underestimated. Following two doses of AZD1222, Spike-specific TCR breadth and depth rose. With dominance at 160-218 and 743-854, vaccine-associated CD4 TCRs spanned spike.

Generated by immunoSEQ multiplex PCR, the TCRdb table keeps only in-frame clones and is missing some. The sample lists about 130,000 clones; approximately 88% were seen once. This clone was counted a single time. Its antigen is not known. CDR1 and CDR2 from the germline V gene are SGHRS and YFSETQ. J was trimmed by 3 bases and V by 3 bases; bases with no gene match: 9. This CDR3 comprises 17 residues. Sequenced here: peripheral blood, sampled on day 0 of AZD1222 vaccination. This chain connects TRBV5-1 to TRBJ2-2; 9 bases fit TRBD1. This receptor was identified in an adult in good health. CDR3 DNA sequence: TGCGCCAGCAGCTCCGGTCCGGGACAGGGTGACACCGGGGAGCTGTTTTTT. Its translation: CASSSGPGQGDTGELFF.